This T cell receptor beta chain was documented in a study of blood T cell repertoires in COVID-19. Study overall: The United States, Italy and Spain supplied acute and convalescent COVID-19 samples. T cells, B-cell-depleted T cells, or PBMCs provided the cDNA or gDNA that served as material.

Original methodology: Amplified reference gene primers provided the basis for estimating nucleated cell counts. Assay: immunoSEQ multiplex PCR; the TCRdb copy retains only in-frame clones and omits some. Clonal size and the V and J genes are those of that table, whereas D and trimming came from the DNA. The table records 95,000 to 150,000 clones, 80% to 90% of them present only once. Per the germline V gene, CDR1 is MNHEY and CDR2 is SVGAGI. The V gene lost 6 bases and the J gene lost 4 bases, with 9 bases spanning the gap. This CDR3 comprises 12 residues. The receptor's source is a man of 80 years or more with active or convalescent COVID-19. The gene calls are TRBV6-5 and TRBJ1-2, with a possible D match to TRBD1 (5 bases). The sequenced material came from peripheral blood. CDR3 protein: CASSPDSYGYTF. The CDR3 DNA reads TGTGCCAGCAGCCCCGACAGCTATGGCTACACCTTC.